This T cell receptor beta chain is from a study of blood T cell repertoires in COVID-19. Study overall: Italy, Spain and the United States were the sources of the convalescent and acute COVID-19 samples. In each case, the material was cDNA or gDNA derived from T cells, B-cell-depleted T cells, or PBMCs.

V was pared by 1 base and J by 3 bases, with 10 bases between. This CDR3 spans 14 amino acids. Germline V CDR1 and CDR2: MDHEN, SYDVKM. Original methodology: Amplification with reference gene primers provided the estimates of nucleated cell counts. Assay: immunoSEQ multiplex PCR; the TCRdb copy retains only in-frame clones and omits some. D and trimming come from the DNA, and the V and J calls and clone size come from that table. The sample records around 440,000 clones, approximately 88% being singletons. Source material: peripheral blood. This TCR was sampled from a woman between 50 and 59 years old with COVID-19, enrolled during active disease. The rearrangement uses TRBV28 and TRBJ2-7; tentative D call: TRBD2 (6 bases). The CDR3 sequence is CASSLLTSFYEQYF. In DNA form, the CDR3 reads TGTGCCAGCAGTTTATTAACTAGCTTCTACGAGCAGTACTTC. Looking up the rest from reference TRBV28 and TRBJ2-7 gives the full variable domain: DVKVTQSSRYLVKRTGEKVFLECVQDMDHENMFWYRQDPGLGLRLIYFSYDVKMKEKGDIPEGYSVSREKKERFSLILESASTNQTSMYLCASSLLTSFYEQYFGPGTRLTVT.